This TCR beta chain was captured in a study of OX40 agonist ivuxolimab in advanced cancers. Study-level background: The dose-escalation group included hepatocellular carcinoma, melanoma, renal cell carcinoma and head and neck cancer. The eligibility criteria allowed prior anti-PD-1, anti-PD-L1 or anti-CTLA-4 therapy, and around 38% had some. Three dose-escalation patients had partial responses: one with hepatocellular carcinoma and two with cutaneous melanoma.

The CDR3 contains 15 residues. The ends were cut back, 6 bases at V and 5 bases at J, with 17 bases in the middle. CDR1 MNHEY and CDR2 SMNVEV come from the germline V gene (reference sequence). Note on this clone: Other nucleotide sequences from this sample produce the same CDR3.

Assay used: immunoSEQ multiplex PCR; TCRdb lists only in-frame clones, some missing. This sample has approximately 24,000 clones, with around 83% found just once. The clonotype was recovered from an adult with an advanced solid tumor such as melanoma, head and neck, liver or kidney cancer. The V call is TRBV27, the J call TRBJ1-5, with D possibly being TRBD1 (5 bases). Sequenced material: CD4+ or CD8+ T cells sorted from blood, taken in a trial of the OX40 agonist ivuxolimab. CDR3 residues: CASSQTDRGDQPQHF. In DNA form, the CDR3 reads TGTGCCAGCAGCCAGACAGATAGGGGCGATCAGCCCCAGCATTTT.